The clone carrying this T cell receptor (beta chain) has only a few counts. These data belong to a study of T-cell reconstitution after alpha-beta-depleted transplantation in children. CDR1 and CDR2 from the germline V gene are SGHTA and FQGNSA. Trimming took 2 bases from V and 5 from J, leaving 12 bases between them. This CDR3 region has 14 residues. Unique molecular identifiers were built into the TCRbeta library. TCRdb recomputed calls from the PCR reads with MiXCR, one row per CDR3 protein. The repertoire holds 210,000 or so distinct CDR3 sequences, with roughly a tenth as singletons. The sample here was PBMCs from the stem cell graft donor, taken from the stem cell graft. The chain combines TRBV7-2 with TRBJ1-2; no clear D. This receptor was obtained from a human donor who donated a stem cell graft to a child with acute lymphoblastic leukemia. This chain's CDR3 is CASSLHPAVYGYTF. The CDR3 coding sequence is TGTGCCAGCAGCTTACATCCGGCAGTTTATGGCTACACCTTC. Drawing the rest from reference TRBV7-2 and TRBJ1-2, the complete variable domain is GAGVSQSPSNKVTEKGKDVELRCDPISGHTALYWYRQSLGQGLEFLIYFQGNSAPDKSGLPSDRFSAERTGGSVSTLTIQRTQQEDSAVYLCASSLHPAVYGYTFGSGTRLTVV.